Below, 32 T cell receptor beta chains from the same sample are listed, as sequenced in a study of identical twins. TCRdb redid the calling of the 5' RACE reads with MiXCR, one entry per CDR3 protein. The sample holds 500,000 to 550,000 distinct CDR3 sequences, 22% seen once. These same data were also listed under a study on T cells expressing NK-cell markers.

Sequenced: CD4+ T cells sorted from blood. The source is a woman between 18 and 29 years old in good health.

The CDR3 DNA follows: TGTGCCAGCAGTGCCGGGACCCCGCGGGGCTACACCTTC. Translated: CASSAGTPRGYTF. The chain is built from TRBV2 and TRBJ1-2; maybe TRBD1 (5 bases). Germline-derived CDR1 and CDR2 are SNHLY and FYNNEI. The CDR3 sequence is 13 residues long. V was shortened by 4 bases and J by 8 bases, with 14 bases between the two germline ends.

V is TRBV7-2 and J is TRBJ2-3; either TRBD1 or TRBD2 may supply D (6 bases each). The V end was cut by 5 bases, the J end by 2 bases, with 11 bases between. CDR1 and CDR2 from the germline V gene are SGHTA and FQGNSA. The CDR3 runs to 14 residues. The CDR3 bases are TGTGCCAGCAGCCGGGGGCCAAACACAGATACGCAGTATTTT. Amino acid sequence: CASSRGPNTDTQYF.

The V call is TRBV7-2, the J call TRBJ1-2, with D uncertain. The CDR3 sequence is 11 residues long. V was cut by 5 bases and J by 7 bases, with 8 bases left in between. CDR1 is SGHTA and CDR2 is FQGNSA in the germline V gene. DNA for the CDR3: TGTGCCAGCAGCCCTCTAGGTGGCTACACCTTC. This codes for CASSPLGGYTF. Full variable domain (rest looked up from reference TRBV7-2 and TRBJ1-2): GAGVSQSPSNKVTEKGKDVELRCDPISGHTALYWYRQSLGQGLEFLIYFQGNSAPDKSGLPSDRFSAERTGGSVSTLTIQRTQQEDSAVYLCASSPLGGYTFGSGTRLTVV.

This clonotype was observed a few times. V gene TRBV28 combines with J gene TRBJ1-5; D possibly corresponds to TRBD1 (6 bases). Per the germline V gene, CDR1 is MDHEN and CDR2 is SYDVKM. V lost 6 bases and J lost 4, with 13 bases in between. This CDR3 has 14 amino acids. The CDR3 sequence is CASSRDILNQPQHF. Written as DNA, the CDR3 is TGTGCCAGCAGCCGGGACATCCTTAATCAGCCCCAGCATTTT.

This clonotype was seen repeatedly, ten times or more. V usage is TRBV20-1 and J usage is TRBJ1-5; TRBD1 matches at 7 bases. V shed 4 bases, J shed 2 bases, and the junction held 5 bases outside the gene matches. Germline V gene data show CDR1 as DFQATT and CDR2 as SNEGSKA (reference sequence). The CDR3 totals 14 residues. The CDR3 region is CSATGGYGNQPQHF. In DNA, the CDR3 is TGCAGTGCTACAGGGGGATACGGCAATCAGCCCCAGCATTTT.

This clonotype was observed a handful of times. The rearrangement uses TRBV3-1 and TRBJ2-5; D is undetermined. Germline loops: CDR1 LGHDT, CDR2 YNNKEL (reference sequence). This CDR3 contains 14 residues. The V gene lost 0 bases and the J gene lost 7 bases, with 12 bases spanning the gap. The chain's CDR3 is CASSQDIAKGTQYF. The CDR3 DNA reads as TGTGCCAGCAGCCAAGATATAGCAAAAGGGACCCAGTACTTC.

The chain recombines TRBV20-1 with TRBJ2-7; D unclear. The germline V gene has CDR1 DFQATT and CDR2 SNEGSKA (reference sequence). Trimming cost V 3 bases and J 4 bases, with 16 bases left between them. There are 14 residues in the CDR3. CDR3 DNA: TGCAGTGCTAGTTGGGGTCGGACGGAGTACGAGCAGTACTTC. The encoded protein is CSASWGRTEYEQYF.

This chain connects TRBV6-5 to TRBJ1-2; D is uncertain. This CDR3 has 14 residues. V was trimmed by 2 bases and J by 5 bases, leaving 12 bases between them. Looked up from germline, CDR1 is MNHEY and CDR2 is SVGAGI. CDR3 nucleotides: TGTGCCAGCAGTTACCGCCTTAAGGGTTATGGCTACACCTTC. It translates to CASSYRLKGYGYTF.

This clonotype was counted a few times. The V gene is TRBV4-3, the J gene TRBJ2-7, with a possible D match to TRBD1 (5 bases). Looked up from germline, CDR1 is LGHNA and CDR2 is YSLEER. The length of the CDR3 is 15 residues. With 0 bases removed from V and 2 bases from J, the gap between germline ends came to 11 bases. The CDR3 sequence is CASSQDLQAPYEQYF. In DNA, the CDR3 is TGCGCCAGCAGCCAAGATCTACAGGCGCCCTACGAGCAGTACTTC.

The chain couples TRBV5-1 to TRBJ2-7; D not certain. CDR3 size: 14 residues. Trimming removed 2 bases from V and 5 bases from J, with 14 bases in between. The germline V gene encodes CDR1 SGHRS and CDR2 YFSETQ. The CDR3, as DNA: TGCGCCAGCAGCTTTGGTTCGGACGCGAACGAGCAGTACTTC. Its protein product is CASSFGSDANEQYF.

In its sample, this clonotype was seen many times. This chain connects TRBV12-3 or TRBV12-4 to TRBJ2-1; 7 nucleotides agree with TRBD2. The junction had 11 bases not matched to a gene; V was cut back by 1 base and J by 2 bases. The CDR3 has 18 residues. CDR3 in amino acids: CASSLEAGLGSTYNEQFF. The CDR3 nucleotides are TGTGCCAGCAGTTTAGAAGCGGGGCTGGGCTCAACCTACAATGAGCAGTTCTTC.

This clonotype has a handful of counts. The V gene is TRBV10-3, the J gene TRBJ1-5; no firm D call. Germline V gene lookup returns CDR1 ENHRY and CDR2 SYGVKD. This CDR3 spans 12 amino acids. Between the trimmed V and J ends, which lost 0 bases and 7 bases, there was a span of 4 bases. The CDR3 protein is CAISESAQPQHF. Here the CDR3 DNA reads TGTGCCATCAGTGAGTCGGCACAGCCCCAGCATTTT.

This clonotype has a handful of counts. The rearrangement joins TRBV7-9 to TRBJ1-1; D gene uncertain. This CDR3 region has 13 residues. Germline-derived CDR1 and CDR2 are SEHNR and FQNEAQ (reference sequence). With 1 base removed from V and 10 bases from J, the gap between germline ends came to 13 bases. CDR3 bases: TGTGCCAGCAGCTTAGGAGGACGGGTGGCAGCTTTCTTT. It encodes CASSLGGRVAAFF.

This clonotype was detected a few times. This chain uses TRBV7-2 with TRBJ2-1; D is perhaps TRBD2 (6 bases). Germline CDR1 reads SGHTA; CDR2 reads FQGNSA. This CDR3 contains 15 residues. V was shortened by 2 bases and J by 4 bases, with 12 bases between the two germline ends. CDR3 region: CASSLSPSEYNEQFF. Written as DNA, the CDR3 is TGTGCCAGCAGCTTATCGCCTAGCGAATACAATGAGCAGTTCTTC.

V and J are TRBV5-1 and TRBJ1-6; 7 bases fit TRBD1. Germline trimming cut 3 bases from V and 7 bases from J; bases unmatched to any gene: 7. The CDR3 is 15 amino acids. Germline V lookup: CDR1 SGHRS, CDR2 YFSETQ. CDR3 sequence: CASSSTTGYNSPLHF. The CDR3 DNA sequence: TGCGCCAGCAGCTCAACGACAGGGTACAATTCACCCCTCCACTTT. The full variable domain, rest sourced from reference TRBV5-1 and TRBJ1-6, is KAGVTQTPRYLIKTRGQQVTLSCSPISGHRSVSWYQQTPGQGLQFLFEYFSETQRNKGNFPGRFSGRQFSNSRSEMNVSTLELGDSALYLCASSSTTGYNSPLHFGNGTRLTVT.

This clonotype was picked up a small number of times. The V gene is TRBV5-1, the J gene TRBJ2-7; a weak D match, TRBD1 (5 bases). Germline V CDR1 and CDR2: SGHRS, YFSETQ. V shed 1 base and J shed 3 bases, with 11 bases lying between them. This CDR3 is 14 amino acids long. The CDR3 DNA reads TGCGCCAGCAGCTTGTGGGGCGGCTACTACGAGCAGTACTTC. Protein: CASSLWGGYYEQYF.

CDR3 bases: TGTGCCTGCGCGCCAGGGGCAGGGTATGGCTACACCTTC. This codes for CACAPGAGYGYTF. The V call is TRBV6-1, the J call TRBJ1-2; D is possibly TRBD1 (6 bases). Germline values: CDR1 MNHNS, CDR2 SASEGT. Trimming left V 11 bases short and J 5 bases short, with 18 bases between. CDR3 length: 13 amino acids.

This clonotype was found a few times. This sequence joins TRBV4-2 and TRBJ2-5, with D uncertain. Per germline, CDR1 LGHNA and CDR2 YNFKEQ. V was cut by 2 bases and J by 2 bases, with 9 bases left in between. This CDR3 comprises 14 residues. CDR3 bases: TGTGCCAGCAGCCAATCCACCGGGCAAGAGACCCAGTACTTC. It is translated as CASSQSTGQETQYF.

This clonotype was detected a few times. The chain has TRBV5-5 and TRBJ2-1; weak D call: TRBD2 (5 bases). CDR3 length: 15 amino acids. Trimming pared 7 bases from V and 0 bases from J, leaving 14 bases between. Germline V lookup: CDR1 SGHKS, CDR2 YYEKEE (reference sequence). CDR3 nucleotides: TGTGCCAGCTACGAGCGGAAGAGCTCCTACAATGAGCAGTTCTTC. Encoded protein: CASYERKSSYNEQFF.

The sample holds a few counts of this clonotype. The V and J genes are TRBV10-3 and TRBJ2-3; 7 nucleotides align to TRBD2. CDR3 length: 13 residues. The germline gives CDR1 ENHRY, CDR2 SYGVKD. V shed 10 bases and J 2 bases; nucleotides not matched to a gene: 6. Written as DNA, the CDR3 is TGTGCCAGGTCGCGGGAGTCCACAGATACGCAGTATTTT. This gives the protein CARSRESTDTQYF.

Only a few counts were recorded for this clonotype. The V and J genes are TRBV4-3 and TRBJ2-1, with a possible D match to TRBD1 (6 bases). Per the germline V gene, CDR1 is LGHNA and CDR2 is YSLEER. Between the trimmed V and J ends, which lost 3 bases and 4 bases, there was a span of 7 bases. The CDR3 consists of 13 residues. CDR3 region: CASSHGQYNEQFF. CDR3 DNA: TGCGCCAGCAGCCATGGACAGTACAATGAGCAGTTCTTC.

In this sample, this clonotype turned up a few times. V gene TRBV10-3 combines with J gene TRBJ1-6, with 8 bases aligning to TRBD1. This CDR3 has 16 amino acids. J was trimmed by 7 bases and V by 10 bases; bases with no gene match: 15. Germline V gives CDR1 ENHRY, CDR2 SYGVKD. Here the CDR3 reads CATRGQGSHINSPLHF. CDR3 nucleotides: TGTGCCACCCGCGGACAGGGTTCCCACATAAATTCACCCCTCCACTTT.

This clonotype has only a few counts. The chain employs TRBV7-2 and TRBJ1-1; weak D call: TRBD1 (5 bases). V was shortened by 0 bases and J by 4 bases, with 9 bases between the two germline ends. Germline-derived CDR1 and CDR2 are SGHTA and FQGNSA. This CDR3 has 14 amino acids. CDR3 loop: CASSLAGLSTEAFF. CDR3 nucleotide sequence: TGTGCCAGCAGCTTAGCGGGGCTCAGCACTGAAGCTTTCTTT. The whole variable domain, remainder taken from reference TRBV7-2 and TRBJ1-1, is GAGVSQSPSNKVTEKGKDVELRCDPISGHTALYWYRQSLGQGLEFLIYFQGNSAPDKSGLPSDRFSAERTGGSVSTLTIQRTQQEDSAVYLCASSLAGLSTEAFFGQGTRLTVV.

This clonotype occurred many times. The rearrangement joins TRBV5-1 to TRBJ2-3; D not certain. Trimming left V 2 bases short and J 6 bases short, with 7 bases between. Germline-derived CDR1 and CDR2 are SGHRS and YFSETQ. CDR3 size: 12 residues. CDR3 DNA sequence: TGCGCCAGCAGCTTTAATTGGGATACGCAGTATTTT. Translating it yields CASSFNWDTQYF.

This clonotype occurred a few times. V and J are TRBV5-5 and TRBJ1-2; D is unresolved. Trimming stripped 0 bases from V and 4 bases from J, with 10 bases between. CDR3 length equals 14 residues. Germline CDR1 is SGHKS and CDR2 is YYEKEE (reference sequence). CDR3: CASSLGSESYGYTF. In DNA form, the CDR3 reads TGTGCCAGCAGCTTGGGTTCTGAATCCTATGGCTACACCTTC.

The rearrangement uses TRBV27 and TRBJ1-2; 12 nucleotides match TRBD1. V was clipped by 9 bases and J by 4 bases; unmatched bases: 9. The CDR3 has 15 residues. Per the germline V gene, CDR1 is MNHEY and CDR2 is SMNVEV (reference sequence). As DNA, the CDR3 is TGTGCCAGTCCCCTCGGGACAGGGGGCGGCTATGGCTACACCTTC. This codes for CASPLGTGGGYGYTF.

In this sample, this clonotype turned up many times. CDR3 coding DNA: TGTGCCAGCTCACTCTCAATGGGGGAACTGAACGAGCAGTACTTC. Its protein is CASSLSMGELNEQYF. The chain links TRBV18 to TRBJ2-7; possibly TRBD1 or TRBD2 for D (5 bases each). Trimming removed 4 bases from V and 5 bases from J, with 18 bases in between. CDR1 is KGHSH and CDR2 is LQKENI in the germline V gene. The CDR3 consists of 15 residues.

The J gene is TRBJ1-1, the V gene TRBV10-3; 11 bases match TRBD1. Germline CDR1 reads ENHRY; CDR2 reads SYGVKD. V shed 6 bases, J shed 5 bases, and the junction held 5 bases outside the gene matches. There are 14 residues in the CDR3. CDR3 sequence (DNA): TGTGCCATCAGAGAGGGACAGGGGGGAACTGAAGCTTTCTTT. As protein: CAIREGQGGTEAFF.

This clonotype appeared once. The gene calls are TRBV12-3 or TRBV12-4 and TRBJ2-5; D perhaps matches TRBD2 (5 bases). This CDR3 comprises 13 residues. Trimming removed 3 bases from V and 7 bases from J, with 12 bases in between. The CDR3 DNA reads TGTGCCAGCAGTTTTCACGGGGAAGTGACCCAGTACTTC. This translates into CASSFHGEVTQYF.

This clonotype showed up just a few times. The rearrangement uses TRBV20-1 and TRBJ1-2; a possible D gene is TRBD1 (5 bases). From germline, CDR1 is DFQATT and CDR2 SNEGSKA (reference sequence). The CDR3 totals 13 residues. Trimming stripped 3 bases from V and 4 bases from J, with 12 bases between. Here the CDR3 reads CSASMTATYGYTF. The CDR3 bases are TGCAGTGCTAGCATGACAGCAACCTATGGCTACACCTTC.

This clonotype has just a few counts. The chain recombines TRBV19 with TRBJ2-1; D is ambiguous. CDR1 and CDR2 (germline): LNHDA, SQIVND (reference sequence). The CDR3 contains 14 residues. The CDR3 sequence is CATKWRLEYNEQFF. In nucleotides, the CDR3 is TGTGCTACTAAATGGCGCCTAGAGTACAATGAGCAGTTCTTC.

The chain employs TRBV20-1 and TRBJ2-3; D may match TRBD1 or TRBD2 (5 bases each). The V end lost 0 bases, the J end lost 4 bases, and 11 bases lay between the germline ends. The V gene's germline CDR1 is DFQATT and CDR2 SNEGSKA (reference sequence). The CDR3 is 14 residues long. CDR3 coding DNA: TGCAGTGCTAGAGATGCGTTGGGGGCAGATACGCAGTATTTT. Encoded protein: CSARDALGADTQYF.